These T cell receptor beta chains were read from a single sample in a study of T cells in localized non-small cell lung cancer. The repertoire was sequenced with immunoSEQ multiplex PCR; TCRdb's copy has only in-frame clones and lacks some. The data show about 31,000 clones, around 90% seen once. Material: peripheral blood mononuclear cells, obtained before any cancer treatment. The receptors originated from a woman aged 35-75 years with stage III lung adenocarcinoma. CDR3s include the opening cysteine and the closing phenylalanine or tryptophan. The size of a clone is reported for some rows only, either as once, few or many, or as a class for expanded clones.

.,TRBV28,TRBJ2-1,CASSLLGDSSYNEQFF
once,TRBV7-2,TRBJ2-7,CASSLVAGAYEQYF
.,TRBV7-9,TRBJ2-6,CASSSRVTGANVLTF
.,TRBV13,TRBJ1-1,CASSSLTANTEAFF
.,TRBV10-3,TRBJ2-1,CAISLLAGEGEQFF
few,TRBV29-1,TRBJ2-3,CSASGGAGLRNTQYF
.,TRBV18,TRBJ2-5,CASSPGAPKEQYF
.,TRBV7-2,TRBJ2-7,CASSPLAGGFSYEQYF
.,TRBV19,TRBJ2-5,CASSPWGGLETQYF
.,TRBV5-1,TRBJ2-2,CASSLAPPNTGELFF
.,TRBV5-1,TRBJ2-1,CASSLEAYNEQFF
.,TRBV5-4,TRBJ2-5,CASSLANEETQYF
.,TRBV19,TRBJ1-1,CASSGGTGVMNTEAFF
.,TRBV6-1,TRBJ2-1,CASSEAPMAGGNYNEQFF
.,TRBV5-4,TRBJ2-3,CASSRGTGSTDTQYF
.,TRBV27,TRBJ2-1,CASSGLAAYNEQFF
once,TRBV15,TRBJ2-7,CATSRVPYEQYF
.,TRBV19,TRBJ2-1,CASSAGGDPAALLREQFF
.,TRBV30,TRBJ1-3,CAVDSSSGNTIYF
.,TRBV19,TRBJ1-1,CASSSNRDTEAFF
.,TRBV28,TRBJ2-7,CASGTGTSIYEQYF
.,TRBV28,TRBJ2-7,CASSTGTSGYEQYF
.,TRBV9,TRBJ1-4,CASSVVGGINEKLFF
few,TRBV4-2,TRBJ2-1,CASSQVPGGPDEQFF
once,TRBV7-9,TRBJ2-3,CASSAGLAGTSTDTQYF
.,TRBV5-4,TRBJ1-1,CASSPQAGSTEAFF
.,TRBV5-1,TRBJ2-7,CASRGQDSDEQYF
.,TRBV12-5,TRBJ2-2,CASAPPGSAGELFF
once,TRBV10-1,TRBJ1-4,CASSGGPRDEKLFF
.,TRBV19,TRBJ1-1,CASSAGRTGLNTEAFF
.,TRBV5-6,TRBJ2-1,CASSRDRGNEQFF
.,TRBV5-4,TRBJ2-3,CASSRRLAGYTDTQYF
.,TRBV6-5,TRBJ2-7,CASITPVGEQYF
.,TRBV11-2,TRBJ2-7,CASLTVKGTGPYEQYF
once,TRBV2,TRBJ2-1,CASTTGGWKNEQFF
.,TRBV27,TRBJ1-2,CASGTAINYGYTF
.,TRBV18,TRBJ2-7,CASSQRGGQGPLYEQYF
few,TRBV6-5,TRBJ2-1,CASSYSSGSYNEQFF
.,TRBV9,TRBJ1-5,CASSEWGYGQPQHF
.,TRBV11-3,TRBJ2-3,CASSLGRARDTQYF
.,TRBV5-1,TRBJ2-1,CASRPGGGYNEQFF
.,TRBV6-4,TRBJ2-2,CASTGQETGELFF
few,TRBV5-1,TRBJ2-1,CASSLAGAKDEQFF
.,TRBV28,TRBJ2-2,CASSLGLEAGELFF
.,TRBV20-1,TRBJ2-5,CSARGQETQYF
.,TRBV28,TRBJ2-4,CASSPTTLSFQDKNIQYF